This T cell receptor beta chain was profiled in a study of blood T cell repertoires in COVID-19. TCRdb keeps only in-frame clones here, not all; method: immunoSEQ multiplex PCR. The sample has tens of thousands of clones; around 90% are singletons. Trimming removed 4 bases at V and 0 bases at J, with 6 bases between. The CDR3 is 13 amino acids. Germline lookup yields CDR1 MNHNY and CDR2 SVGAGI (reference sequence). The chain joins TRBV6-6 to TRBJ2-5; possibly TRBD2 for D (6 bases). Sequenced sample: peripheral blood. This sequence originates from a man between 65 and 85 years old with acute or convalescent COVID-19. In DNA form, the CDR3 reads TGTGCCAGCAGTTGGGACTACCAAGAGACCCAGTACTTC. Translation gives CASSWDYQETQYF.